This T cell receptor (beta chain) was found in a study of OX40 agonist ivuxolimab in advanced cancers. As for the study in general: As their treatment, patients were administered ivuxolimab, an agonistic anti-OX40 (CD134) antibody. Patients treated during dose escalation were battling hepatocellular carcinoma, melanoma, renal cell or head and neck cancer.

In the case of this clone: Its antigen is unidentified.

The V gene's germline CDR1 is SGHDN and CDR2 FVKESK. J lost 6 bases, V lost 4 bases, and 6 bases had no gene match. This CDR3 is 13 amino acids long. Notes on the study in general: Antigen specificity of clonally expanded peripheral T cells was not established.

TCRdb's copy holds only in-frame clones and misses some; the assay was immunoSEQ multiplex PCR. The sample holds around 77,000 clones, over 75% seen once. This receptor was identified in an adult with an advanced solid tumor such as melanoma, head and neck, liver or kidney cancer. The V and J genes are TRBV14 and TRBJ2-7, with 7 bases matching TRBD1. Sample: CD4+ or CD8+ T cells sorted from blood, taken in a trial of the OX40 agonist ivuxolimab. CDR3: CASSLTRDSEQYF. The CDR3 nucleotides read TGTGCCAGCAGCCTAACCCGGGACAGCGAGCAGTACTTC.